This T cell receptor (beta chain) was recorded in a study of T cells in Graves' hyperthyroidism and ophthalmopathy. General study findings and limits: Most thyroid clonotypes that were expanded above 0.001 also turned up in blood.

Germline loops: CDR1 SGHVS, CDR2 FQNEAQ. V dropped 8 bases and J dropped 0 bases, with 19 bases sitting between them. This CDR3 spans 17 amino acids. Concerning this clonotype itself: Its target is unknown.

Authors of the study amplified TCR beta CDR3 regions from RNA transcripts. The primer set for the first-round RT-PCR of the TCR CDR3 was HTBI. One entry per CDR3 protein results from TCRdb running MiXCR on the multiplex PCR reads. The sample lists around 440,000 distinct CDR3 sequences; 15% to 18% were seen once. The sequenced sample was blood. The rearrangement joins TRBV7-8 to TRBJ1-4, with D possibly matching TRBD1 (5 bases). This sequence originates from a woman aged 18-29 years with Graves' hyperthyroidism. The CDR3 coding sequence is TGTGCCAGCTCCGGGACGCGGGGAGGGTCAACTAATGAAAAACTGTTTTTT. Translating it yields CASSGTRGGSTNEKLFF.